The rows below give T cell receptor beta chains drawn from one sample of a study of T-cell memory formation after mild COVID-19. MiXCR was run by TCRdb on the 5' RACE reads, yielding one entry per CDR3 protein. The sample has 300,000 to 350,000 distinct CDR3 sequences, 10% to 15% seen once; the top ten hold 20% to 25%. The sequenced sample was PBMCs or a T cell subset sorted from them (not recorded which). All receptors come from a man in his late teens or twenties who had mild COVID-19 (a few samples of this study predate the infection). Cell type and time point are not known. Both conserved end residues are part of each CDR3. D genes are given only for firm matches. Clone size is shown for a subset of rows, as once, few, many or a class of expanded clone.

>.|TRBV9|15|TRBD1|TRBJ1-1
CASSVDGQGNTEAFF
TGTGCCAGCAGCGTCGACGGACAGGGGAACACTGAAGCTTTCTTT
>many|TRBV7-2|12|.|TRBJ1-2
CASSHSNYGYTF
TGTGCCAGCAGCCATTCGAACTATGGCTACACCTTC
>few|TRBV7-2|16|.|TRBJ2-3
CASSLLGVAVTDTQYF
TGTGCCAGCAGCTTACTAGGGGTTGCCGTCACAGATACGCAGTATTTT
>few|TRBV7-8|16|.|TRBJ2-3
CASSLLGGEGTDTQYF
TGTGCCAGCAGCTTACTAGGCGGGGAAGGCACAGATACGCAGTATTTT
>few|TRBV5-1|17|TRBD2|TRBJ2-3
CASSLEAQRGSTDTQYF
TGCGCCAGCAGCTTGGAAGCGCAGCGGGGGTCCACAGATACGCAGTATTTT
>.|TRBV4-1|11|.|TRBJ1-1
CASSQATEAFF
TGCGCCAGCAGCCAAGCCACTGAAGCTTTCTTT
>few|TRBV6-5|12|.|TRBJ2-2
CASGFSAGELFF
TGTGCCAGCGGCTTTAGCGCCGGGGAGCTGTTTTTT
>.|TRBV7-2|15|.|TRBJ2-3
CASSLRQPSTDTQYF
TGTGCCAGCAGCTTACGACAGCCTAGCACAGATACGCAGTATTTT
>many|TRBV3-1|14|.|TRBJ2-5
CASSQDIMIETQYF
TGTGCCAGCAGCCAAGATATCATGATCGAGACCCAGTACTTC
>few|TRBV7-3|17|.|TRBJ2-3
CASSLNWGGTHGDTQYF
TGTGCCAGCAGTCTGAATTGGGGCGGTACTCATGGAGATACGCAGTATTTT
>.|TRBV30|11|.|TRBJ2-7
CAWNRNYEQYF
TGTGCCTGGAATCGGAACTACGAGCAGTACTTC
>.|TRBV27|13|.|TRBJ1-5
CASSLEMGQPQHF
TGTGCCAGCAGTTTAGAGATGGGTCAGCCCCAGCATTTT